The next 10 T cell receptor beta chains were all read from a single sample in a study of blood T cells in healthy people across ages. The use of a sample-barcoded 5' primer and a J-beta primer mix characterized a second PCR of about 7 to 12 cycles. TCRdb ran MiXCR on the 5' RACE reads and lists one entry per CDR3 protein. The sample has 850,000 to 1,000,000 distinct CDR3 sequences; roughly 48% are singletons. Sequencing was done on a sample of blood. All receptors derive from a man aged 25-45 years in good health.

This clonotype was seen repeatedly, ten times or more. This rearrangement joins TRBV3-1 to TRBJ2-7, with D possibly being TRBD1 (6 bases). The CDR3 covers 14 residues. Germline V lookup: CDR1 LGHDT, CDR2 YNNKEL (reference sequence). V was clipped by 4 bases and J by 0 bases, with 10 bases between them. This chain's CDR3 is CASSRGQNSYEQYF. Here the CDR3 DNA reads TGTGCCAGCAGCCGCGGACAGAACTCCTACGAGCAGTACTTC.

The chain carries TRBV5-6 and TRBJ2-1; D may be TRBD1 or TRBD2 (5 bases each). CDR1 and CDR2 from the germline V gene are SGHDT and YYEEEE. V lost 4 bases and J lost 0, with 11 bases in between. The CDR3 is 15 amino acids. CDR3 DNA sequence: TGTGCCAGCAGCGCCGGGACGCCCTCCTACAATGAGCAGTTCTTC. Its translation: CASSAGTPSYNEQFF.

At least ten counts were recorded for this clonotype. The CDR3 DNA sequence: TGTGCCAGCAGCCAAGGGACTAGCGACCCCCCCTACGAGCAGTACTTC. This sequence encodes CASSQGTSDPPYEQYF. The rearrangement links TRBV3-1 to TRBJ2-7; 9 nucleotides line up with TRBD2. The CDR3 spans 16 residues. J lost 2 bases, V lost 1 base, and 6 bases had no gene match. Germline V gene lookup returns CDR1 LGHDT and CDR2 YNNKEL (reference sequence).

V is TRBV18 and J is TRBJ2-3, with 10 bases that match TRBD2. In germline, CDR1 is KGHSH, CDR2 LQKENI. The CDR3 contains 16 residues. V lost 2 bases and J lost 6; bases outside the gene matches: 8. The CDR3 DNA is TGTGCCAGCTCACCAAGGGGACTAGCGCTAATGGATACGCAGTATTTT. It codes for CASSPRGLALMDTQYF.

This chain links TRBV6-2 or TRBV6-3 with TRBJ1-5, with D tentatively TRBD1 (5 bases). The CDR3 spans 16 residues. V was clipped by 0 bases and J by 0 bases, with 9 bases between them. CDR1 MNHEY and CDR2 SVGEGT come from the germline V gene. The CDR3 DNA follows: TGTGCCAGCAGTTACTCCGGGGGGATTAGCAATCAGCCCCAGCATTTT. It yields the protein CASSYSGGISNQPQHF.

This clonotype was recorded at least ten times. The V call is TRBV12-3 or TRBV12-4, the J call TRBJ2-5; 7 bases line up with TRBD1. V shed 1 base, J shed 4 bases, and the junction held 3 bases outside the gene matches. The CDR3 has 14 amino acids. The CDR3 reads CASSLGGGSETQYF. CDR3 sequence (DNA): TGTGCCAGCAGTTTAGGAGGGGGCTCAGAGACCCAGTACTTC.

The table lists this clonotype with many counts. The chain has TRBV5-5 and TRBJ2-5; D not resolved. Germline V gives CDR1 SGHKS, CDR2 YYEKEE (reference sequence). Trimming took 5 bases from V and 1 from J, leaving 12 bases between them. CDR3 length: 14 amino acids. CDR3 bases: TGTGCCAGCAGTTTAGCAGGAATCCAAGAGACCCAGTACTTC. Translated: CASSLAGIQETQYF.

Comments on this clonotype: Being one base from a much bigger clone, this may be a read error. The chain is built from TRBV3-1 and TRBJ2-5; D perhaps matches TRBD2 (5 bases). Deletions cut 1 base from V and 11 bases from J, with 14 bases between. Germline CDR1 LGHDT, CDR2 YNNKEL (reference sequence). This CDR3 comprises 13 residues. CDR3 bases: TGTGCCAGCAGCCAAGGAGCGGAGAATGAGCAGTACTTC. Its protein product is CASSQGAENEQYF.

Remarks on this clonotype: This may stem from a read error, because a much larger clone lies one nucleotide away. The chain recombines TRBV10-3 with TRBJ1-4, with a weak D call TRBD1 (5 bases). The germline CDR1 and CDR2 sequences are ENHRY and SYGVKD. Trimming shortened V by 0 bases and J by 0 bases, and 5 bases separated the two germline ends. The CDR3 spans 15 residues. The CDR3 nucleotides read TGTGCCATCAGTGAGTCGACAGCAACTAATGAAAAACTGTTTTTT. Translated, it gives CAISESTATNEKLFF.

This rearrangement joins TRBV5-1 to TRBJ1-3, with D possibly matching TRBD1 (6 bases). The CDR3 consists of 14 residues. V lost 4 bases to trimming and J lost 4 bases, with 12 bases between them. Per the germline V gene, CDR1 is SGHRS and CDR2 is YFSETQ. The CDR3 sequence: CASSQGTSGNTIYF. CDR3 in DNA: TGCGCCAGCAGCCAAGGGACATCCGGAAACACCATATATTTT.